This TCR beta chain was identified in a study of T cells in Graves' hyperthyroidism and ophthalmopathy. Study information: At initial diagnosis, before any treatment had begun, peripheral blood was obtained.

What was amplified from RNA transcripts were TCR beta CDR3 regions. The HTBI primer set served for first-round RT-PCR of the TCR CDR3. Via MiXCR, TCRdb re-called the multiplex PCR reads, giving one row per CDR3 protein. The top ten hold approximately 13% of the sample, which has more than 500,000 distinct CDR3 sequences, 12% to 15% seen once. Each diagnosis drew on symptoms, thyroxine, TRAb, thyroid ultrasound and orbital computed tomography findings. A few counts support this clonotype. This TCR was sampled from a woman in her thirties or forties with Graves' hyperthyroidism. Sequencing was performed on blood.

CDR3 sequence reads: CASSDWRVIYEQYF. In nucleotides, the CDR3 is TGTGCCAGCAGTGATTGGCGGGTGATCTACGAGCAGTACTTC. The gene calls are TRBV6-1 and TRBJ2-7; tentatively, D is TRBD2 (5 bases). This CDR3 spans 14 amino acids. Trimming shortened V by 3 bases and J by 3 bases, and 12 bases separated the two germline ends. Germline-derived CDR1 and CDR2 are MNHNS and SASEGT.